In this sample, the clone carrying this TCR beta chain turned up a few times. The antigen is undetermined. Treatment noted: oral pan-JAK inhibitor, 5-10 mg twice daily. Using a FACSAria, the CD4+ and CD8+ T cells were sorted from the PBMCs. The CDR3 covers 14 residues. Germline V lookup: CDR1 SQVTM, CDR2 ANQGSEA. V lost 0 bases, J lost 0 bases, and 7 bases lay in between. The data are from a study of CD8+ T cells in alopecia areata. Looking at the study overall: Those treated were given oral tofacitinib at 5 to 10 mg twice daily.

After isolation, RNA underwent reverse transcription to generate cDNA as the sequencing template. Data came from immunoSEQ multiplex PCR; TCRdb stores just in-frame clones and leaves some out. The sample shows 110,000 or so clones, around 58% of them seen only once. General study results and limits: Researchers report lesional scalp, most notably alopecia totalis/universalis, outstripped normal scalp in clonality. Persistence in scalp and blood during tofacitinib was observed for many expanded lesional clones.

This clonotype originated in a human donor with alopecia areata. This chain links TRBV29-1 with TRBJ2-3; D might be TRBD1 (5 bases). The starting material was CD8+ T cells sorted from blood, obtained at week 4, from a patient treated with tofacitinib. CDR3 sequence (DNA): TGCAGCGTTGAAGATGACAGTAGCACAGATACGCAGTATTTT. Protein: CSVEDDSSTDTQYF.